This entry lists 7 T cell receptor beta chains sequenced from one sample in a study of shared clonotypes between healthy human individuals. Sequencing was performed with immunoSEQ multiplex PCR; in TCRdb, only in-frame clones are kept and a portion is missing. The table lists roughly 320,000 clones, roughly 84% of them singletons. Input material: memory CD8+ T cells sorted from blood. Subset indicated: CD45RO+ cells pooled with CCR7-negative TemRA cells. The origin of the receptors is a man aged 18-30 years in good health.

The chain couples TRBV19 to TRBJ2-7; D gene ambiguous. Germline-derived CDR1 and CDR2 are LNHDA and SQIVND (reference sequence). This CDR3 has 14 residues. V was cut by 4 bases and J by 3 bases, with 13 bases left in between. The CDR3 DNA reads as TGTGCCAGTAGTAAGTTGGGCTCCCTCTACGAGCAGTACTTC. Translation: CASSKLGSLYEQYF.

CDR3 sequence (DNA): TGCGCCAGCAGCCAAGTACCAGGGGGCACTGAAGCTTTCTTT. It translates to CASSQVPGGTEAFF. The chain uses TRBV4-1 and TRBJ1-1, with TRBD1 matching 7 bases. V trimming: 1 base; J trimming: 4 bases; junction bases outside the gene matches: 3. From germline, CDR1 is MGHRA and CDR2 YSYEKL. This CDR3 comprises 14 residues.

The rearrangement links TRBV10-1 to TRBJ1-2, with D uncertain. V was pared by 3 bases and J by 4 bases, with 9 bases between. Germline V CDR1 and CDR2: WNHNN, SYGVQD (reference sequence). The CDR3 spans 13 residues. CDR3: CASSELTTYGYTF. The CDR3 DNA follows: TGCGCCAGCAGTGAACTCACGACCTATGGCTACACCTTC.

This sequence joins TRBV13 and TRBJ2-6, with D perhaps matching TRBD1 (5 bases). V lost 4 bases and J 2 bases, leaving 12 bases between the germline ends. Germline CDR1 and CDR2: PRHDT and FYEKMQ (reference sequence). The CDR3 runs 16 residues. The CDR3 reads CASSSQGSPGANVLTF. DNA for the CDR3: TGTGCCAGCAGCTCCCAGGGTTCTCCTGGGGCCAACGTCCTGACTTTC.

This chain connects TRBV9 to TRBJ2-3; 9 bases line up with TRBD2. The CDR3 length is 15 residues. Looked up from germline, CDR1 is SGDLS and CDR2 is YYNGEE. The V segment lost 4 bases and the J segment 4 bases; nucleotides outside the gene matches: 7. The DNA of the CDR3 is TGTGCCAGCAGCCTTAGCGGGAGCTTACCAGATACGCAGTATTTT. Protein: CASSLSGSLPDTQYF.

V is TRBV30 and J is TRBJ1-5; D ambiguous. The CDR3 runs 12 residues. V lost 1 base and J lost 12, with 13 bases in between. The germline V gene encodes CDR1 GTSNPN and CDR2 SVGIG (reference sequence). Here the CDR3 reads CAWSADFLVQHF. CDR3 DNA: TGTGCCTGGAGTGCGGACTTTCTGGTCCAGCATTTT.

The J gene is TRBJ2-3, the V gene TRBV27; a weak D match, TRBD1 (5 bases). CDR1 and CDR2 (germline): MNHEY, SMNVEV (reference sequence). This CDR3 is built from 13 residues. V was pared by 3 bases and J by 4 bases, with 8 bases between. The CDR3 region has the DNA TGTGCCAGCAGTTTCTGGGGCGCAGATACGCAGTATTTT. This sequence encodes CASSFWGADTQYF.